This TCR beta chain was sequenced for a study of early T cells in non-severe SARS-CoV-2 infection. TCRdb passed the 5' RACE reads through MiXCR, listing each CDR3 protein once. The table records 50,000 to 65,000 distinct CDR3 sequences, roughly 12% of them present only once. CDR1 DFQATT and CDR2 SNEGSKA come from the germline V gene (reference sequence). This CDR3 region has 15 residues. V shed 6 bases, J shed 4 bases, and the junction held 12 bases outside the gene matches. The chain couples TRBV20-1 to TRBJ2-3; TRBD2 matches at 8 bases. Material: whole blood, obtained at baseline. The sequence came from an adult who was a healthcare worker with PCR-confirmed SARS-CoV-2 infection or an uninfected control (not recorded which). CDR3 amino acids: CSAADRGGSADTQYF. In DNA form, the CDR3 reads TGCAGTGCGGCGGATCGGGGGGGCTCAGCAGATACGCAGTATTTT.